One sample yielded the 3 T cell receptor beta chains listed below, sequenced in a study of T cells in Graves' hyperthyroidism and ophthalmopathy (dated by TCRdb to about 2019). Libraries were prepared through multiplex PCR. The reads were generated on an Illumina HiSeq 2000. The TCR beta CDR3 regions were amplified from the RNA transcripts. The first round of RT-PCR for the TCR CDR3 was performed with the HTBI primer set and the Qiagen OneStep RT-PCR kit. Through fastp at Q25 and MiXCR, TCRdb rebuilt clones from the public reads, retaining in-frame beta chains. Identical CDR3 protein sequences are pooled into one entry, listed with their most common genes and DNA. The sample table holds about 500,000 distinct CDR3 sequences, of which about 16% were seen once. Approximately 30% of the sample goes to the ten largest clones. Sequenced sample: blood. The receptors stem from a woman aged 30 to 39 with Graves' ophthalmopathy.

This clonotype has ten or more counts. The chain has TRBV28 and TRBJ1-1; D unclear. Germline V gives CDR1 MDHEN, CDR2 SYDVKM. V was pared by 6 bases and J by 4 bases, with 18 bases between. This CDR3 spans 15 amino acids. The CDR3 reads CASRETGPRGTEAFF. DNA of the CDR3: TGTGCCAGCAGGGAGACTGGACCCCGAGGCACTGAAGCTTTCTTT. Drawing the rest from reference TRBV28 and TRBJ1-1, the complete variable domain is DVKVTQSSRYLVKRTGEKVFLECVQDMDHENMFWYRQDPGLGLRLIYFSYDVKMKEKGDIPEGYSVSREKKERFSLILESASTNQTSMYLCASRETGPRGTEAFFGQGTRLTVV.

This chain connects TRBV20-1 to TRBJ2-3; tentative D call: TRBD1 (6 bases). Between the trimmed V and J ends, which lost 0 bases and 5 bases, there was a span of 18 bases. Germline assignment: CDR1 DFQATT and CDR2 SNEGSKA (reference sequence). The CDR3 spans 16 residues. The CDR3 spells CSAREPGQPHGDTQYF. DNA for the CDR3: TGCAGTGCTAGAGAACCGGGACAACCCCATGGAGATACGCAGTATTTT.

This clonotype was counted only a few times. The gene calls are TRBV18 and TRBJ1-4; D is perhaps TRBD1 (5 bases). V was cut by 3 bases and J by 3 bases, with 11 bases left in between. The CDR3 sequence is 15 residues long. The germline V gene encodes CDR1 KGHSH and CDR2 LQKENI. CDR3 nucleotides: TGTGCCAGCTCACCCACGACAGCCCCTAATGAAAAACTGTTTTTT. This sequence encodes CASSPTTAPNEKLFF.